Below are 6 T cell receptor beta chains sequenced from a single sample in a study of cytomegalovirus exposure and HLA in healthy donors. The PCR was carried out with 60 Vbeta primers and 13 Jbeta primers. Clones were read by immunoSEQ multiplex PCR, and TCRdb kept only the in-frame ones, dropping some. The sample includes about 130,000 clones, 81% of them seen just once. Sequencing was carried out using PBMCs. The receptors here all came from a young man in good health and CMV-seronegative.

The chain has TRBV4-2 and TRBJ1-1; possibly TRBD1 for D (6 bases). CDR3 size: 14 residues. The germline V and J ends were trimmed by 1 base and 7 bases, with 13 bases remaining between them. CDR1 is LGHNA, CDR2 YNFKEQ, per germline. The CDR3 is CASSQGPGQLEAFF. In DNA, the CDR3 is TGTGCCAGCAGCCAAGGGCCCGGACAGCTTGAAGCTTTCTTT.

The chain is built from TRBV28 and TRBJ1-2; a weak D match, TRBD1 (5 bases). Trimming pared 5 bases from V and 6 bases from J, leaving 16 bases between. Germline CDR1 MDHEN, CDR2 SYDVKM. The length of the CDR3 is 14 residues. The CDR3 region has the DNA TGTGCCAGCAGTCGCCGCGGGGCCAGGGATGGCTACACCTTC. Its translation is CASSRRGARDGYTF.

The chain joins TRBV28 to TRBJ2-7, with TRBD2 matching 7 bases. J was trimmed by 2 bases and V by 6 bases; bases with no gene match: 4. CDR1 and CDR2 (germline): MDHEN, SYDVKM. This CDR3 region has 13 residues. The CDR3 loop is CASSPGTTYEQYF. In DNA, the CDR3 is TGTGCCAGCAGCCCAGGGACTACCTACGAGCAGTACTTC. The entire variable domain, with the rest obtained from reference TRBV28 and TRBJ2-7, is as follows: DVKVTQSSRYLVKRTGEKVFLECVQDMDHENMFWYRQDPGLGLRLIYFSYDVKMKEKGDIPEGYSVSREKKERFSLILESASTNQTSMYLCASSPGTTYEQYFGPGTRLTVT.

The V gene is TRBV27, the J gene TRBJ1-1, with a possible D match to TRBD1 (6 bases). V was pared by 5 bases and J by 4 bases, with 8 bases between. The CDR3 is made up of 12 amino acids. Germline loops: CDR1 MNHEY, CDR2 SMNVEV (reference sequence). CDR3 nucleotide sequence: TGTGCCAGCAGTACAGGGTTCACTGAAGCTTTCTTT. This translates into CASSTGFTEAFF.

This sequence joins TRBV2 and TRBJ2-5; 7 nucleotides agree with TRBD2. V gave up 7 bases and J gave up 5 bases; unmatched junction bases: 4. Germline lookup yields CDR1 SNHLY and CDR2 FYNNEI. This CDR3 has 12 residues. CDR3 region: CASKEGGETQYF. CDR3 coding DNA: TGTGCCAGCAAGGAGGGAGGGGAGACCCAGTACTTC.

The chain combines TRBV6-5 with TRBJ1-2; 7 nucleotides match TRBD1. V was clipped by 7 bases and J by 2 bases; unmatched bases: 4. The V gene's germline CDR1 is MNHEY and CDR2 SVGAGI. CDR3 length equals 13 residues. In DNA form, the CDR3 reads TGTGCCAGCAAAGGGGGCGAGAACTATGGCTACACCTTC. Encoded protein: CASKGGENYGYTF.